There are many counts of the clone carrying this TCR beta chain. The antigen remains undetermined. One entry per CDR3 protein, called by TCRdb with MiXCR from the 5' RACE reads. The sample carries 110,000 to 150,000 distinct CDR3 sequences, just over 6.5% recorded once. The data are from a study of T cells after yellow fever vaccination. General study findings and limits: Post-booster repertoires contained most primary-vaccination clones again (about 96% CD4, around 88% CD8).

Losses at the gene ends were 6 bases for V and 7 bases for J; bases not matched to a gene: 11. Germline V gene data show CDR1 as MNHNS and CDR2 as SASEGT. CDR3 size: 15 residues. The clonotype originates from a young man who received the YFV17D yellow fever vaccine. The chain has TRBV6-1 and TRBJ2-1; 8 bases are a match to TRBD1. This material consisted of CD4+ T cells sorted from PBMCs, taken 10 days after the yellow fever booster vaccination. CDR3 sequence reads: CASSRGQGGLNEQFF. CDR3 nucleotides: TGTGCCAGCAGCCGAGGACAGGGAGGACTGAATGAGCAGTTCTTC.